This T cell receptor beta chain was recorded in a study of cytomegalovirus exposure and HLA in healthy donors. Study-level points and caveats: Earlier findings revealed that most TCR beta V segments proved productive either about 90% or about 30% of the time. Among the most significant clusters, several appeared linked to common viral pathogens in a later analysis.

Primers: 60 Vbeta forward and 13 Jbeta reverse. Generated by immunoSEQ multiplex PCR, the TCRdb table keeps only in-frame clones and is missing some. This sample carries about 82,000 clones, about 77% of them seen once, and the ten largest clones take around 3.2%. The V gene's germline CDR1 is SGHTA and CDR2 FQGNSA. The CDR3 spans 16 residues. On this clone itself: What it recognizes is unknown. Mismatch with germline at one junction end may stem from a read error.

The chain couples TRBV7-2 to TRBJ2-1; 12 bases fit TRBD2. Specimen: PBMCs. The clonotype originates from a man between 50 and 59 years old in good health and CMV-seronegative. CDR3 protein: CASSARPGLAGNDQFF. The CDR3, as DNA: TGTGCCAGCAGCGCCCGGCCTGGACTAGCGGGGAATGATCAGTTCTTC.